The 8 T cell receptor beta chains in this list originate from one sample, sequenced in a study of T cell repertoires in cytomegalovirus infection. TCRdb re-derived calls from the reads in MiXCR, one entry per CDR3 protein. The sample records roughly 600,000 distinct CDR3 sequences, 24% being singletons. The sequenced sample consisted of CD8+ T cells from PBMCs. These receptors were taken from a human donor in good health (CMV status not recorded). Some clones in this sample may be carry-over from other donors' samples.

The table lists this clonotype with many counts. The chain uses TRBV7-9 and TRBJ1-5; no reliable D call. The CDR3 extends over 17 amino acids. V was shortened by 5 bases and J by 0 bases, with 17 bases between the two germline ends. Germline lookup yields CDR1 SEHNR and CDR2 FQNEAQ (reference sequence). CDR3 DNA sequence: TGTGCCAGCAGCCCCGGCCGGGTAGAAAATAGCAATCAGCCCCAGCATTTT. It encodes CASSPGRVENSNQPQHF.

This clonotype was counted a few times. The chain uses TRBV4-1 and TRBJ1-1, with 8 bases aligning to TRBD1. Per germline, CDR1 MGHRA and CDR2 YSYEKL. The CDR3 is 16 amino acids. After removal of 4 bases from V and 0 bases from J, the junction contained 7 bases not matched to a gene. This CDR3 reads CASSRTGMTMNTEAFF. The CDR3 bases are TGCGCCAGCAGCCGGACAGGGATGACCATGAACACTGAAGCTTTCTTT.

With regard to this clonotype: Since a much larger clone is just one base distant, this may be a read error. Here the CDR3 reads CASSHRGQGLIDTQYF. Here the CDR3 DNA reads TGTGCCAGCAGCCATCGGGGGCAGGGTCTGATAGATACGCAGTATTTT. This chain connects TRBV7-6 to TRBJ2-3, with D possibly called TRBD1 or TRBD2 (6 bases each). The germline V gene encodes CDR1 SGHVS and CDR2 FNYEAQ. The CDR3 runs to 16 residues. V was cut by 5 bases and J by 5 bases, with 20 bases left in between.

This clonotype was counted between two and nine times. The chain has TRBV27 and TRBJ2-1; 8 bases are shared with TRBD2. Germline CDR1 MNHEY, CDR2 SMNVEV (reference sequence). V was pared by 6 bases and J by 7 bases, with 8 bases of the junction left unmatched. The CDR3 is 14 residues long. The CDR3 protein is CASRLPGGRNEQFF. The CDR3, as DNA: TGTGCCAGCAGGCTCCCGGGGGGGCGGAATGAGCAGTTCTTC.

This chain joins TRBV5-6 and TRBJ1-2, with 11 bases that match TRBD1. This CDR3 is 15 amino acids long. Germline V gene sequence: CDR1 SGHDT, CDR2 YYEEEE. V was pared by 3 bases and J by 10 bases, with 11 bases of the junction left unmatched. The CDR3 coding sequence is TGTGCCAGCAGCTCCGGGACAGGGGGGTACTTTGACTACACCTTC. It codes for CASSSGTGGYFDYTF.

The chain uses TRBV28 and TRBJ1-6, with 9 positions matching TRBD1. This CDR3 is built from 16 residues. Germline values: CDR1 MDHEN, CDR2 SYDVKM. V shed 6 bases and J 4 bases; nucleotides not matched to a gene: 7. The CDR3 protein is CASRGVGQGYNSPLHF. For the CDR3, the DNA is TGTGCCAGCAGGGGGGTGGGACAGGGATATAATTCACCCCTCCACTTT.

This clonotype turned up a few times. V is TRBV28 and J is TRBJ1-1; no definite D call. The CDR3 runs 13 residues. Germline CDR1 is MDHEN and CDR2 is SYDVKM. The V end was cut by 6 bases, the J end by 4 bases, with 12 bases between. In DNA form, the CDR3 reads TGTGCCAGCAGCTTGCTAAGTTCCACTGAAGCTTTCTTT. Translated: CASSLLSSTEAFF.

The chain combines TRBV10-3 with TRBJ1-1; D remains ambiguous. Per the germline V gene, CDR1 is ENHRY and CDR2 is SYGVKD. V was cut by 10 bases and J by 4 bases, with 19 bases left in between. The CDR3 is made up of 14 amino acids. This CDR3 reads CATLTNSVTTEAFF. CDR3 nucleotides: TGTGCCACCCTGACAAACTCAGTGACCACTGAAGCTTTCTTT.